This T cell receptor (beta chain) was retrieved from a study of cytomegalovirus exposure and HLA in healthy donors. Whole-study findings and limits: With DRB1 most and HLA-C fewest, TCR association rates differed between HLA loci in a later analysis. Cytomegalovirus-associated TCR beta chains were listed, numbering around 150. Later analysis demonstrated an association between a missense DCLRE1C variant and TCR beta V- and J-gene trimming. Certain sequence variants were highly shared and formed a cluster, and this cluster was likely a sequencing artifact.

Primers: 60 Vbeta forward and 13 Jbeta reverse. TCRdb's copy holds only in-frame clones and misses some; the assay was immunoSEQ multiplex PCR. The sample comprises under 90,000 clones, roughly 72% of which are singletons, and about 9.1% rests with the top ten. Of note for this clone: The target antigen is unknown.

This receptor was taken from a man aged 40-50 years in good health and CMV-seropositive. The sample comprised PBMCs.

CDR3 sequence reads: CAISESGKGDQPQHF. The CDR3 DNA reads TGTGCCATCAGTGAGTCGGGAAAAGGGGATCAGCCCCAGCATTTT. The V and J genes are TRBV10-3 and TRBJ1-5, with a tentative D call TRBD1 (5 bases). The V gene lost 0 bases and the J gene lost 5 bases, with 11 bases spanning the gap. The CDR3 is 15 amino acids. Germline CDR1 is ENHRY and CDR2 is SYGVKD.